Shown below are 15 T cell receptor beta chains from a single sample sequenced in a study of OX40 agonist ivuxolimab in advanced cancers. Profiling relied on immunoSEQ multiplex PCR, and the TCRdb table lists in-frame clones only, not all of them. The data hold roughly 50,000 clones, with more than 70% observed a single time. Sequencing was performed on CD4+ or CD8+ T cells sorted from blood, taken in a trial of the OX40 agonist ivuxolimab. These receptors were collected from an adult with an advanced solid tumor such as melanoma, head and neck, liver or kidney cancer.

The rearrangement joins TRBV5-4 to TRBJ2-1; possibly TRBD1 for D (6 bases). The CDR3 is 15 amino acids. CDR1 and CDR2 (germline): SGHNT, YYREEE (reference sequence). Trimming cost V 2 bases and J 9 bases, with 18 bases left between them. In DNA, the CDR3 is TGTGCCAGCAGCTTCCTTAGACAGGTTGACGGTGAGCAGTTCTTC. It translates to CASSFLRQVDGEQFF.

V gene TRBV18 combines with J gene TRBJ1-6; D call uncertain. V was cut by 4 bases and J by 0 bases, with 10 bases left in between. The CDR3 has 16 amino acids. Looked up from germline, CDR1 is KGHSH and CDR2 is LQKENI. Here the CDR3 reads CASSLSMSSYNSPLHF. The CDR3 nucleotides read TGTGCCAGCTCACTCAGCATGAGCTCCTATAATTCACCCCTCCACTTT.

J is TRBJ2-6 and V is TRBV7-4; D unresolved. Germline V gene lookup returns CDR1 SGHVT and CDR2 SQSDAQ. V was clipped by 1 base and J by 0 bases, with 1 base between them. There are 14 residues in the CDR3. CDR3: CASSLGSGANVLTF. The CDR3 bases are TGTGCCAGCAGCTTAGGCTCTGGGGCCAACGTCCTGACTTTC.

The chain employs TRBV7-3 and TRBJ2-3, with 9 positions matching TRBD1. This CDR3 has 15 residues. Trimming cost V 4 bases and J 3 bases; bases outside gene matches: 5. Germline CDR1 SGHTA, CDR2 FQGTGA. CDR3 nucleotide sequence: TGTGCCAGCAGCTCAACAGGGGGCTGGACAGATACGCAGTATTTT. Translated: CASSSTGGWTDTQYF.

V is TRBV19 and J is TRBJ1-3; D gene unclear. Germline V gene sequence: CDR1 LNHDA, CDR2 SQIVND (reference sequence). The CDR3 has 15 amino acids. The ends were cut back, 6 bases at V and 1 base at J, with 13 bases in the middle. This CDR3 reads CASRRTDSSGNTIYF. DNA for the CDR3: TGTGCCAGTAGACGGACCGATTCTTCTGGAAACACCATATATTTT.

This rearrangement joins TRBV18 to TRBJ2-4; 9 bases agree with TRBD1. CDR1 KGHSH and CDR2 LQKENI come from the germline V gene. The CDR3 loop spans 15 amino acids. The junction had 8 bases not matched to a gene; V was cut back by 5 bases and J by 6 bases. The CDR3 spells CASSSQGARGNIQYF. CDR3 DNA: TGTGCCAGCTCATCACAGGGGGCGAGGGGAAACATTCAGTACTTC.

This chain connects TRBV27 to TRBJ2-1; 13 bases line up with TRBD2. The V gene end was trimmed by 5 bases and the J gene end by 0 bases; junction bases not matched to a gene: 7. The CDR3 runs 18 residues. Germline lookup yields CDR1 MNHEY and CDR2 SMNVEV (reference sequence). CDR3: CASSPLAGGIRSYNEQFF. CDR3 sequence (DNA): TGTGCCAGCAGTCCACTAGCGGGGGGGATCCGCTCCTACAATGAGCAGTTCTTC.

This chain connects TRBV5-1 to TRBJ1-2; 8 bases fit TRBD1. Looked up from germline, CDR1 is SGHRS and CDR2 is YFSETQ. J was trimmed by 5 bases and V by 2 bases; bases with no gene match: 8. The CDR3 is made up of 15 amino acids. CDR3 coding DNA: TGCGCCAGCAGCTTTGGCAGGGGGCTCTTTTATGGCTACACCTTC. Its translation is CASSFGRGLFYGYTF.

The chain joins TRBV2 to TRBJ1-6; TRBD1 matches 8 bases. Germline V gene data show CDR1 as SNHLY and CDR2 as FYNNEI. The CDR3 length is 17 residues. J lost 7 bases, V lost 6 bases, and 14 bases had no gene match. The CDR3 DNA follows: TGTGCCAGCAGCCGAGGACAGGGTCGGCTATTGAATTCACCCCTCCACTTT. Translation gives CASSRGQGRLLNSPLHF. Combining the CDR3 with reference TRBV2 and TRBJ1-6 gives the whole variable domain EPEVTQTPSHQVTQMGQEVILRCVPISNHLYFYWYRQILGQKVEFLVSFYNNEISEKSEIFDDQFSVERPDGSNFTLKIRSTKLEDSAMYFCASSRGQGRLLNSPLHFGNGTRLTVT.

The V and J genes are TRBV5-5 and TRBJ1-5; TRBD1 agrees at 7 bases. Per germline, CDR1 SGHKS and CDR2 YYEKEE (reference sequence). The CDR3 sequence is 15 residues long. V dropped 4 bases and J dropped 5; count of bases not matched to a gene: 9. The CDR3 protein is CASSQHRDRDQPQHF. DNA for the CDR3: TGTGCCAGCAGCCAACACCGGGACAGAGATCAGCCCCAGCATTTT.

The rearrangement links TRBV5-1 to TRBJ1-1, with 7 bases matching TRBD1. Unmatched junction bases numbered 2, after V lost 3 bases and J lost 0 bases. CDR1 is SGHRS and CDR2 is YFSETQ in the germline V gene. CDR3 length: 14 amino acids. DNA for the CDR3: TGCGCCAGCAGCTCGGGACAGCTGAACACTGAAGCTTTCTTT. Translated: CASSSGQLNTEAFF.

The rearrangement uses TRBV5-1 and TRBJ1-4; D is unresolved. Germline CDR1 and CDR2: SGHRS and YFSETQ. The V end was cut by 1 base, the J end by 0 bases, with 4 bases between. This CDR3 region has 14 residues. The CDR3 loop reads CASSLTATNEKLFF. CDR3 bases: TGCGCCAGCAGCTTGACGGCAACTAATGAAAAACTGTTTTTT.

V is TRBV18 and J is TRBJ2-2, with D possibly TRBD2 on 5 matching bases. Trimming cost V 0 bases and J 7 bases, with 15 bases left between them. The CDR3 sequence is 16 residues long. Germline CDR1 and CDR2: KGHSH and LQKENI. CDR3 protein: CASSPPAQARGGELFF. The CDR3 DNA follows: TGTGCCAGCTCACCACCCGCCCAGGCCCGGGGCGGGGAGCTGTTTTTT. The whole variable domain, remainder taken from reference TRBV18 and TRBJ2-2, is NAGVMQNPRHLVRRRGQEARLRCSPMKGHSHVYWYRQLPEEGLKFMVYLQKENIIDESGMPKERFSAEFPKEGPSILRIQQVVRGDSAAYFCASSPPAQARGGELFFGEGSRLTVL.

The gene calls are TRBV6-1 and TRBJ1-2; D is uncertain. The CDR3 extends over 13 amino acids. V lost 5 bases to trimming and J lost 4 bases, with 11 bases between them. CDR1 and CDR2 (germline): MNHNS, SASEGT. The CDR3 bases are TGTGCCAGCAGTCAGGAGTTAGGCTATGGCTACACCTTC. This translates into CASSQELGYGYTF.

V gene TRBV7-9 combines with J gene TRBJ1-1, with TRBD1 identical over 7 bases. Unmatched junction bases numbered 12, after V lost 5 bases and J lost 3 bases. The CDR3 has 16 residues. Germline CDR1 reads SEHNR; CDR2 reads FQNEAQ (reference sequence). The CDR3 protein is CASSTGAPEGDTEAFF. The CDR3 region has the DNA TGTGCCAGCAGCACAGGGGCACCGGAGGGGGACACTGAAGCTTTCTTT.